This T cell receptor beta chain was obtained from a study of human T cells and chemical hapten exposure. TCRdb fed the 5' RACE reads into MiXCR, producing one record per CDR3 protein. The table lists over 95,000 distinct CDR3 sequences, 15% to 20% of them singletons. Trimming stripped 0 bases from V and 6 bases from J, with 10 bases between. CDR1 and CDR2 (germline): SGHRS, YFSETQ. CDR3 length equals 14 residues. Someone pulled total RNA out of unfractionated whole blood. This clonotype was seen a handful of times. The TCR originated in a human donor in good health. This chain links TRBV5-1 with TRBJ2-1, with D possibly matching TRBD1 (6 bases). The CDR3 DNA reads TGCGCCAGCAGCTTGGGGCAGGGGCGCAATGAGCAGTTCTTC. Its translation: CASSLGQGRNEQFF.